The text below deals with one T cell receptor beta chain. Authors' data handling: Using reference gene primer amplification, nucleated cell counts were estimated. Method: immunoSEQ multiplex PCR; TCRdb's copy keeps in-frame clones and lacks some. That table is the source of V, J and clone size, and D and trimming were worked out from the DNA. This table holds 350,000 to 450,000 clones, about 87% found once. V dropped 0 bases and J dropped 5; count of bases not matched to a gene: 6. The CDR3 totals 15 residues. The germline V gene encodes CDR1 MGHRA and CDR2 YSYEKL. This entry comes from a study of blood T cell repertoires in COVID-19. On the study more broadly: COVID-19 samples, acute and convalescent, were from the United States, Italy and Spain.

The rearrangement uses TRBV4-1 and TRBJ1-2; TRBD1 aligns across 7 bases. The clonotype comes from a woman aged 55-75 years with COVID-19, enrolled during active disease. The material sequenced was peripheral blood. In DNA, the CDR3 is TGCGCCAGCAGCCAAGACGAGGGGGCGGGGTATGGCTACACCTTC. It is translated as CASSQDEGAGYGYTF.